The subject of this entry is one T cell receptor beta chain. Its antigen is currently unknown. As to treatment: some 20 received Ad26.COV2.S at low or high dose, single or two shots; five or six received placebo; per-sample allocation not given. Collection of the samples took place on day 63 after the first injection of vaccine or placebo. These data are taken from a study of Ad26.COV2.S vaccination and SARS-CoV-2 variants. At the level of the study: Participant was drawn from the COV1001 Ad26.COV2.S trial arm.

Assay used: immunoSEQ multiplex PCR; TCRdb lists only in-frame clones, some missing. Of a few hundred thousand clones listed, around four fifths are singletons. V was shortened by 0 bases and J by 3 bases, with 11 bases between the two germline ends. The CDR3 consists of 15 residues. Germline V gene lookup returns CDR1 LGHNA and CDR2 YSLEER. Points from the study as a whole: Spike-specific TCR breadth was greater in vaccine than placebo recipients. Recipients of either vaccine or placebo displayed similar breadth of non-spike TCRs. TCR breadth and depth estimates may have understated total T cell responses.

The genes are TRBV4-3 and TRBJ1-1; D is undetermined. The source was peripheral blood, collected in a trial of Ad26.COV2.S vaccine versus placebo. The clonotype comes from a person aged 18-65 years who received the Ad26.COV2.S COVID-19 vaccine or a placebo. The DNA of the CDR3 is TGCGCCAGCAGCCAAGATACATACTCTTACACTGAAGCTTTCTTT. It codes for CASSQDTYSYTEAFF.